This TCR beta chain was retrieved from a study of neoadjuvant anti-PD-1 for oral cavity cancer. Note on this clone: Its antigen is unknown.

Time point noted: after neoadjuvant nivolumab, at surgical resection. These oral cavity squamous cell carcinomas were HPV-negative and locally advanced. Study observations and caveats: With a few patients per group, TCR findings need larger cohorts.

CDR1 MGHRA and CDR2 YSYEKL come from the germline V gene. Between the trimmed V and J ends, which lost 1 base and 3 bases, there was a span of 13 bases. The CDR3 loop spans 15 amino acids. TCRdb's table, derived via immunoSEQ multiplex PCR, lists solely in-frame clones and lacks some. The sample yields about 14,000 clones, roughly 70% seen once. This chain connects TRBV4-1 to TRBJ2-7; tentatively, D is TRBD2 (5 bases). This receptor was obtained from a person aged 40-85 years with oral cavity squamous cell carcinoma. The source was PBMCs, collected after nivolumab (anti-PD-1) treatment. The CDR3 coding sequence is TGCGCCAGCAGCCAAGGGACTTATTCCCTCTACGAGCAGTACTTC. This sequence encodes CASSQGTYSLYEQYF.